This TCR beta chain stems from a study of cytomegalovirus exposure and HLA in healthy donors. Germline trimming cut 2 bases from V and 8 bases from J; bases unmatched to any gene: 6. The germline CDR1 and CDR2 sequences are SGHKS and YYEKEE (reference sequence). The CDR3 length is 13 residues. The PCR ran on 60 Vbeta and 13 Jbeta primers. The data were produced by immunoSEQ multiplex PCR, yet TCRdb's version contains in-frame clones alone and is incomplete. Here the sample spans over 150,000 clones, over 65% being singletons. Study-level results: As confirmed in vitro, a few CMV-associated chains were specific for CMV antigens. Cytomegalovirus-associated status was assigned to 164 TCR beta chains. A link between a missense DCLRE1C variant and TCR beta V- and J-gene trimming emerged from a later analysis.

About this clone itself: What it binds is not known.

Input material: PBMCs. The chain has TRBV5-5 and TRBJ1-1; TRBD1 aligns across 7 bases. This TCR derives from a man aged 25-40 years in good health and CMV-seronegative. The CDR3 DNA is TGTGCCAGCAGCTTCATCGACAGGGAGGAAGCTTTCTTT. It encodes CASSFIDREEAFF.